Following are 9 T cell receptor beta chains from one sample sequenced in a study of T-cell memory formation after mild COVID-19. MiXCR was run by TCRdb on the 5' RACE reads, yielding one entry per CDR3 protein. This sample carries approximately 560,000 distinct CDR3 sequences, around 16% of them seen once, and the ten largest clones take about 8.6%. The sequenced sample was PBMCs or a T cell subset sorted from them (not recorded which). These receptors came from an adult woman who had mild COVID-19 (a few samples of this study predate the infection). Cell type and time point are not known.

This clonotype was picked up many times. The chain is built from TRBV6-6 and TRBJ2-2; 9 nucleotides agree with TRBD1. J gave up 1 base and V 7 bases, and 4 bases lay outside the gene matches. The CDR3 has 15 residues. Germline V gene lookup returns CDR1 MNHNY and CDR2 SVGAGI (reference sequence). The CDR3 region is CASNPGQGNTGELFF. The CDR3 nucleotides read TGTGCCAGCAACCCGGGACAGGGGAACACCGGGGAGCTGTTTTTT.

The gene calls are TRBV7-9 and TRBJ2-1, with 9 nucleotides matching TRBD1. J was trimmed by 3 bases and V by 5 bases; bases with no gene match: 8. This CDR3 comprises 16 residues. CDR1 and CDR2 (germline): SEHNR, FQNEAQ (reference sequence). The CDR3 DNA reads TGTGCCAGCAGCCCCAGTTGGACAGGGGACTACAATGAGCAGTTCTTC. This gives the protein CASSPSWTGDYNEQFF.

This clonotype has only a few counts. The chain couples TRBV7-9 to TRBJ1-2, with D perhaps TRBD1 (5 bases). Germline assignment: CDR1 SEHNR and CDR2 FQNEAQ (reference sequence). V dropped 1 base and J dropped 6 bases, with 12 bases sitting between them. The CDR3 extends over 14 amino acids. This CDR3 is CASSLGRRADGYTF. Here the CDR3 DNA reads TGTGCCAGCAGCTTAGGGCGCAGGGCGGATGGCTACACCTTC.

The chain has TRBV10-3 and TRBJ2-7, with 9 bases matching TRBD1. V lost 7 bases, J lost 0 bases, and 7 bases stayed unmatched. Germline CDR1 is ENHRY and CDR2 is SYGVKD. The CDR3 totals 15 residues. For the CDR3, the DNA is TGTGCCATCACCAAGGACAGGGGTTCCTCCTACGAGCAGTACTTC. It yields the protein CAITKDRGSSYEQYF.

A few counts support this clonotype. This rearrangement joins TRBV29-1 to TRBJ2-3; tentatively, D is TRBD2 (5 bases). The CDR3 runs to 18 residues. From germline, CDR1 is SQVTM and CDR2 ANQGSEA. V was trimmed by 1 base and J by 2 bases, leaving 22 bases between them. In nucleotides, the CDR3 is TGCAGCGTTGAAGCTGCCCTTGGGGAGCACGGGGTCACAGATACGCAGTATTTT. Protein product: CSVEAALGEHGVTDTQYF.

This clonotype was observed many times. CDR3 DNA: TGTGCCAGCAGGATAGGGAGGGGGCAGCAAGGCTACACCTTC. It translates to CASRIGRGQQGYTF. The chain employs TRBV12-3 or TRBV12-4 and TRBJ1-2; 7 nucleotides align to TRBD1. Trimming at V came to 6 bases and at J to 8 bases, leaving 12 bases not matched to a gene. The CDR3 is made up of 14 amino acids.

The chain combines TRBV6-1 with TRBJ2-7; D may be TRBD1 or TRBD2 (5 bases each). Germline assignment: CDR1 MNHNS and CDR2 SASEGT. The CDR3 loop spans 15 amino acids. Trimming left V 3 bases short and J 4 bases short, with 16 bases between. CDR3: CASSDPGRTTYEQYF. DNA for the CDR3: TGTGCCAGCAGTGACCCGGGACGGACAACTTACGAGCAGTACTTC.

In its sample, this clonotype was seen many times. V gene TRBV5-1 combines with J gene TRBJ2-3; TRBD2 matches at 12 bases. CDR1 and CDR2 from the germline V gene are SGHRS and YFSETQ. Trimming removed 6 bases from V and 5 bases from J; junction bases left unmatched: 7. The CDR3 has 15 residues. CDR3 in DNA: TGCGCCAGCACCTTACTAGCGGGAGGAGGAGATACGCAGTATTTT. Residues: CASTLLAGGGDTQYF.

V gene TRBV6-5 combines with J gene TRBJ2-7; D possibly corresponds to TRBD1 (6 bases). With 0 bases removed from V and 0 bases from J, the gap between germline ends came to 12 bases. The V gene's germline CDR1 is MNHEY and CDR2 SVGAGI. The CDR3 is 16 residues long. The CDR3, as DNA: TGTGCCAGCAGTTACTCGAACACAGGGTCCTCCTACGAGCAGTACTTC. This sequence encodes CASSYSNTGSSYEQYF.